A single sample gave rise to the 18 T cell receptor beta chains below, sequenced in a study of memory CD4+ T cells and cytomegalovirus serostatus. Single viable CD3+CD4+CD8-CD45RO+ cells were sorted as the memory CD4+ T cells. Data came from immunoSEQ multiplex PCR; TCRdb stores just in-frame clones and leaves some out. This sample has about 50,000 clones, with under 80% found just once. The source material was memory CD4+ T cells from blood. All receptors come from an adult in good health and CMV-seronegative.

The chain couples TRBV19 to TRBJ1-1; no clear D. Looked up from germline, CDR1 is LNHDA and CDR2 is SQIVND (reference sequence). Trimming shortened V by 3 bases and J by 1 base, and 15 bases separated the two germline ends. The CDR3 length is 16 residues. For the CDR3, the DNA is TGTGCCAGTAGTATTCGACCACGGGAAGCGAACACTGAAGCTTTCTTT. Amino acids: CASSIRPREANTEAFF. Full variable domain (outside the CDR3, taken from reference TRBV19 and TRBJ1-1): DGGITQSPKYLFRKEGQNVTLSCEQNLNHDAMYWYRQDPGQGLRLIYYSQIVNDFQKGDIAEGYSVSREKKESFPLTVTSAQKNPTAFYLCASSIRPREANTEAFFGQGTRLTVV.

The V call is TRBV5-1, the J call TRBJ2-7; a weak D match, TRBD1 (5 bases). The germline V and J ends were trimmed by 4 bases and 6 bases, with 17 bases remaining between them. In germline, CDR1 is SGHRS, CDR2 YFSETQ. The CDR3 contains 14 residues. CDR3 sequence (DNA): TGCGCCAGCAGCCCTGGGGCGCCCCTAAGCGAGCAGTACTTC. This translates into CASSPGAPLSEQYF.

The chain recombines TRBV29-1 with TRBJ2-1; D call uncertain. Between the trimmed V and J ends, which lost 2 bases and 3 bases, there was a span of 8 bases. CDR3 length: 13 residues. Germline V gene data show CDR1 as SQVTM and CDR2 as ANQGSEA. CDR3 DNA sequence: TGCAGCGTTGAAATCGGAAACTACAATGAGCAGTTCTTC. This encodes CSVEIGNYNEQFF.

The V call is TRBV2, the J call TRBJ2-7, with D hard to call. The germline V and J ends were trimmed by 4 bases and 4 bases, with 17 bases remaining between them. This CDR3 comprises 15 residues. Per germline, CDR1 SNHLY and CDR2 FYNNEI. The CDR3 loop reads CASSVAGNAAYEQYF. DNA of the CDR3: TGTGCCAGCAGTGTGGCCGGCAATGCGGCGTACGAGCAGTACTTC.

The rearrangement links TRBV5-1 to TRBJ1-1, with D tentatively TRBD1 (5 bases). CDR3 length equals 12 residues. The germline V and J ends were trimmed by 4 bases and 8 bases, with 12 bases remaining between them. Per germline, CDR1 SGHRS and CDR2 YFSETQ. This CDR3 reads CASSDSLREAFF. For the CDR3, the DNA is TGCGCCAGCAGCGACAGCCTAAGGGAAGCTTTCTTT.

The chain is built from TRBV28 and TRBJ1-5; a weak D match, TRBD1 (5 bases). The V end lost 7 bases, the J end lost 2 bases, and 15 bases lay between the germline ends. There are 15 residues in the CDR3. The germline V gene encodes CDR1 MDHEN and CDR2 SYDVKM. This CDR3 is CASIPGTSRNQPQHF. CDR3 in DNA: TGTGCCAGCATCCCGGGGACGAGCCGCAATCAGCCCCAGCATTTT.

The J gene is TRBJ2-5, the V gene TRBV11-2, with a possible D match to TRBD2 (7 bases). Trimming stripped 5 bases from V and 2 bases from J, with 15 bases between. CDR1 SGHAT and CDR2 FQNNGV come from the germline V gene. This CDR3 contains 15 residues. The CDR3 reads CASSPRGAWQETQYF. In nucleotides, the CDR3 is TGTGCCAGCAGCCCTCGGGGGGCCTGGCAAGAGACCCAGTACTTC.

This clone was seen a single time. This chain uses TRBV7-6 with TRBJ2-7; the match to TRBD2 covers 7 bases. The CDR3 is made up of 16 amino acids. The germline gives CDR1 SGHVS, CDR2 FNYEAQ. The ends lost 1 base at V and 7 bases at J; junction bases unmatched: 13. The CDR3 nucleotides read TGTGCCAGCAGCTTAGATGGGCGGGAGTACTCAAGAGAGCAGTACTTC. Residues: CASSLDGREYSREQYF.

The table lists this clone with a count of one. The J gene is TRBJ2-5, the V gene TRBV19; D might be TRBD2 (7 bases). V lost 5 bases and J 7 bases, leaving 23 bases between the germline ends. Germline V CDR1 and CDR2: LNHDA, SQIVND (reference sequence). This CDR3 region has 16 residues. CDR3 amino acids: CASSSQDWGGAGTQYF. As DNA, the CDR3 is TGTGCCAGTAGTTCACAGGACTGGGGGGGCGCGGGGACCCAGTACTTC.

V usage is TRBV28 and J usage is TRBJ2-7; 8 bases map to TRBD1. V was clipped by 3 bases and J by 6 bases; unmatched bases: 16. This CDR3 comprises 17 residues. Germline lookup yields CDR1 MDHEN and CDR2 SYDVKM. CDR3 DNA sequence: TGTGCCAGCAGTTTTCCCGGACAGGGAAGGCGAGGGAGCGAGCAGTACTTC. Residues: CASSFPGQGRRGSEQYF.

The V gene is TRBV6-6, the J gene TRBJ2-3, with 8 bases aligning to TRBD2. This CDR3 contains 16 residues. With 6 bases clipped from V and 1 base from J, the junction kept 9 bases outside the gene matches. Germline V gene sequence: CDR1 MNHNY, CDR2 SVGAGI (reference sequence). The CDR3 spells CASSISGIGGTDTQYF. CDR3 DNA: TGTGCCAGCAGCATTAGCGGGATTGGGGGCACAGATACGCAGTATTTT.

The chain carries TRBV4-1 and TRBJ2-5; unclear D gene. This CDR3 comprises 13 residues. Trimming stripped 0 bases from V and 4 bases from J, with 6 bases between. CDR1 MGHRA and CDR2 YSYEKL come from the germline V gene. The CDR3 sequence is CASSQEYRETQYF. The CDR3 DNA follows: TGCGCCAGCAGCCAAGAGTACCGAGAGACCCAGTACTTC.

V is TRBV28 and J is TRBJ1-1, with D unresolved. Per the germline V gene, CDR1 is MDHEN and CDR2 is SYDVKM. This CDR3 is 16 amino acids long. Trimming removed 8 bases at V and 3 bases at J, with 22 bases between. In DNA, the CDR3 is TGTGCCAGCGGACGGGGAAGGTTTGGTTTGGACACTGAAGCTTTCTTT. Translation gives CASGRGRFGLDTEAFF.

The chain employs TRBV7-2 and TRBJ2-2; TRBD1 or TRBD2 may be the D gene (5 bases each). The CDR3 has 13 residues. Trimming pared 5 bases from V and 6 bases from J, leaving 10 bases between. Looked up from germline, CDR1 is SGHTA and CDR2 is FQGNSA. CDR3 DNA sequence: TGTGCCAGCAGCCCGGGACGGTCCGGGGAGCTGTTTTTT. The encoded protein is CASSPGRSGELFF.

The CDR3 loop reads CAWSTTTDEQYF. CDR3 sequence (DNA): TGTGCCTGGAGTACGACAACGGACGAGCAGTACTTC. This chain joins TRBV30 and TRBJ2-7; D is undetermined. The V end lost 2 bases, the J end lost 5 bases, and 10 bases lay between the germline ends. The CDR3 consists of 12 residues. The germline V gene encodes CDR1 GTSNPN and CDR2 SVGIG (reference sequence).

The chain is built from TRBV11-2 and TRBJ1-4; D is undetermined. The CDR3 totals 13 residues. Germline assignment: CDR1 SGHAT and CDR2 FQNNGV. Trimming cost V 0 bases and J 5 bases, with 4 bases left between them. CDR3 residues: CASSLERNEKLFF. CDR3 bases: TGTGCCAGCAGCTTAGAGCGCAATGAAAAACTGTTTTTT.

This clone was found once. The V gene is TRBV7-9, the J gene TRBJ1-3; D is undetermined. Germline V lookup: CDR1 SEHNR, CDR2 FQNEAQ (reference sequence). The CDR3 has 12 residues. Deletions cut 6 bases from V and 2 bases from J, with 5 bases between. The CDR3 loop reads CASSTTGNTIYF. CDR3 DNA sequence: TGTGCCAGCAGTACGACTGGAAACACCATATATTTT.

The table lists this clone with a few counts. The CDR3 reads CSARGTQYF. The CDR3 nucleotides read TGCAGTGCCCGAGGGACCCAGTACTTC. The chain joins TRBV20-1 to TRBJ2-5; D is unclear. The germline V gene encodes CDR1 DFQATT and CDR2 SNEGSKA (reference sequence). V gave up 6 bases and J gave up 7 bases, with 6 bases separating them. The CDR3 length is 9 residues.